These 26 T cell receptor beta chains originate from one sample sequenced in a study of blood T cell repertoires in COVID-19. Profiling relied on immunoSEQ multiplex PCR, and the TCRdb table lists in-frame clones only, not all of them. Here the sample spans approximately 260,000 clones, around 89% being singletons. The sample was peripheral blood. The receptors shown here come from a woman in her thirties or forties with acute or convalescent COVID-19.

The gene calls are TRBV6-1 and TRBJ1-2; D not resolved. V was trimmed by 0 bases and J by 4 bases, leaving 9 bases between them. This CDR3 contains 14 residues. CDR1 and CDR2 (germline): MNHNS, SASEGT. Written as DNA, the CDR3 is TGTGCCAGCAGTGAAGCGCTAGGTACCTATGGCTACACCTTC. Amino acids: CASSEALGTYGYTF.

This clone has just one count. CDR3 sequence reads: CASSENRGLPGNTIYF. CDR3 in DNA: TGTGCCAGCAGCGAGAACAGGGGGTTACCTGGAAACACCATATATTTT. The chain joins TRBV5-8 to TRBJ1-3, with 8 nucleotides matching TRBD1. V lost 4 bases and J lost 2; bases outside the gene matches: 8. The CDR3 has 16 residues. In germline, CDR1 is SGHTS, CDR2 YDEGEE.

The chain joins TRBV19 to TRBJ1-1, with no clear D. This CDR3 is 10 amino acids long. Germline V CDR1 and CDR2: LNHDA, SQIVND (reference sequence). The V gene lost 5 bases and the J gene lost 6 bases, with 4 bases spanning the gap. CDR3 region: CASSGPEAFF. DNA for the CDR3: TGTGCCAGTAGTGGCCCTGAAGCTTTCTTT.

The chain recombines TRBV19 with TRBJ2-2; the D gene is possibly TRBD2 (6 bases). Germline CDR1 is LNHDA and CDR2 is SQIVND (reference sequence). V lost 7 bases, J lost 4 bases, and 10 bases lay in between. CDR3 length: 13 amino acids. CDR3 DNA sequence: TGTGCCAGTACATGGGGGGTCACCGGGGAGCTGTTTTTT. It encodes CASTWGVTGELFF. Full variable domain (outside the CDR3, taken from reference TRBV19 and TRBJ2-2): DGGITQSPKYLFRKEGQNVTLSCEQNLNHDAMYWYRQDPGQGLRLIYYSQIVNDFQKGDIAEGYSVSREKKESFPLTVTSAQKNPTAFYLCASTWGVTGELFFGEGSRLTVL.

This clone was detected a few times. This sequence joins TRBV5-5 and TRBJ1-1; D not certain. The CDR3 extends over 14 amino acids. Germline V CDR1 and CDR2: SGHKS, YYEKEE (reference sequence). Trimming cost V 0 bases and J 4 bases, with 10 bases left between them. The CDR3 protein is CASSLVPAGTEAFF. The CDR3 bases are TGTGCCAGCAGCTTGGTTCCGGCGGGCACTGAAGCTTTCTTT.

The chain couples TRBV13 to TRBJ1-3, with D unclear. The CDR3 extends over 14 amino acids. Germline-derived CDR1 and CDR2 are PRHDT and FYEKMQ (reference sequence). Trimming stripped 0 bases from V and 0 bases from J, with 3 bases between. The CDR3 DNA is TGTGCCAGCAGCTTAGGGAGCTCTGGAAACACCATATATTTT. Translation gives CASSLGSSGNTIYF. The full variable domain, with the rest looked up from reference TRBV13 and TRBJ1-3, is AAGVIQSPRHLIKEKRETATLKCYPIPRHDTVYWYQQGPGQDPQFLISFYEKMQSDKGSIPDRFSAQQFSDYHSELNMSSLELGDSALYFCASSLGSSGNTIYFGEGSWLTVV.

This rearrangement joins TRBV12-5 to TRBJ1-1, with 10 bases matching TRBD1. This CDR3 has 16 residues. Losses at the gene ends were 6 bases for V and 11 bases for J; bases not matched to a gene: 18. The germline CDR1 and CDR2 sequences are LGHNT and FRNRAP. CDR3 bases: TGTGCTAGTGGCCAGGACAGGGGGTCTGCCGCGGGGAGGGCTTTCTTT. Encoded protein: CASGQDRGSAAGRAFF.

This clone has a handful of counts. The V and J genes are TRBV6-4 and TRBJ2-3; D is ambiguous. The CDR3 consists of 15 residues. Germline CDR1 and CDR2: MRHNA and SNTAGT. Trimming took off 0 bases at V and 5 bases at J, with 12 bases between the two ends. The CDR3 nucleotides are TGTGCCAGCAGTGACTCCCCTTCGACTGGAGATACGCAGTATTTT. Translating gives CASSDSPSTGDTQYF.

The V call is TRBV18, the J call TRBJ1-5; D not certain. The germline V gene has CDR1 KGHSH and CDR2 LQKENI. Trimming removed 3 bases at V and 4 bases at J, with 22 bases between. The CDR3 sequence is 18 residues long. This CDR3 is CASSPRGGGPIGNQPQHF. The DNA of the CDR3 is TGTGCCAGCTCACCTCGCGGAGGAGGACCCATCGGGAATCAGCCCCAGCATTTT.

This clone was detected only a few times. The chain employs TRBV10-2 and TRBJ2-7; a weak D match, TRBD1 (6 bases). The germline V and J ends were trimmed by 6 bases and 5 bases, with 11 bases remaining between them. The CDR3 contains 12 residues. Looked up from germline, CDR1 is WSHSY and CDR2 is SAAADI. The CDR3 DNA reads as TGCGCCAGCAGCGGCACAGGGAACGAGCAGTACGTC. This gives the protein CASSGTGNEQYV.

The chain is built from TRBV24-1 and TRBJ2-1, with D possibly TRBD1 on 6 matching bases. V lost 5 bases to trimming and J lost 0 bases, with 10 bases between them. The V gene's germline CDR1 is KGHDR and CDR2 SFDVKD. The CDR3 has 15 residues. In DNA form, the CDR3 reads TGTGCCACCAGTGTTAGGGGGATCTCCTACAATGAGCAGTTCTTC. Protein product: CATSVRGISYNEQFF.

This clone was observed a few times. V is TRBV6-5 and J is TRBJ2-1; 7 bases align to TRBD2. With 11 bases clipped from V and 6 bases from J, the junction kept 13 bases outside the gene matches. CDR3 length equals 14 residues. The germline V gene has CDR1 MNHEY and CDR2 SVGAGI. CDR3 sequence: CAGRSGAGVNEQFF. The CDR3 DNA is TGTGCCGGAAGGAGCGGGGCGGGGGTCAATGAGCAGTTCTTC.

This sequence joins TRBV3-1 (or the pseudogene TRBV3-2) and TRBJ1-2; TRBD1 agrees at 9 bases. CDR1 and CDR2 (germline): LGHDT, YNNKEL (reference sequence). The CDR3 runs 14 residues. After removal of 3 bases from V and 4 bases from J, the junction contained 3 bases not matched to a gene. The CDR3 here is CASSHTGGTYGYTF. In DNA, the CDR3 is TGTGCCAGCAGCCACACAGGGGGCACCTATGGCTACACCTTC.

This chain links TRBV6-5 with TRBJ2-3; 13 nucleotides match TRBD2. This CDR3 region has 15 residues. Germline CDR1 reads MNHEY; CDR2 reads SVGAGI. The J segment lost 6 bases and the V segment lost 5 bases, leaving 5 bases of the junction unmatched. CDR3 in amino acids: CASSRTSGGRDTQYF. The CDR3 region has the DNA TGTGCCAGCAGTCGGACTAGCGGGGGCCGGGATACGCAGTATTTT.

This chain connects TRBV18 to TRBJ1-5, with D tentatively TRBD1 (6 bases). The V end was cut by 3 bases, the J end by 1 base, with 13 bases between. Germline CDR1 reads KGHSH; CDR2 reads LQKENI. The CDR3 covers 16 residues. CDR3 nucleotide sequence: TGTGCCAGCTCACCTCTAGGGGGTATGAGCAATCAGCCCCAGCATTTT. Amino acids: CASSPLGGMSNQPQHF. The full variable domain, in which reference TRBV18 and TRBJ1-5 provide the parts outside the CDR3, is NAGVMQNPRHLVRRRGQEARLRCSPMKGHSHVYWYRQLPEEGLKFMVYLQKENIIDESGMPKERFSAEFPKEGPSILRIQQVVRGDSAAYFCASSPLGGMSNQPQHFGDGTRLSIL.

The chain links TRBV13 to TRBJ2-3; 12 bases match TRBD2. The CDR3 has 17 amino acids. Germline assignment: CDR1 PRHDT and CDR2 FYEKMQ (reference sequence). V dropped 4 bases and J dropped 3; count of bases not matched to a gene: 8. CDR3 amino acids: CASSSAPGLAGTDTQYF. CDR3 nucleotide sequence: TGTGCCAGCAGCTCAGCCCCCGGACTAGCGGGAACAGATACGCAGTATTTT.

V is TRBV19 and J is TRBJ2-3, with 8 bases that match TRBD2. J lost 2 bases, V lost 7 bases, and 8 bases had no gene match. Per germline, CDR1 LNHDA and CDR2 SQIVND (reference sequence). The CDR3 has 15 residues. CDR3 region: CASNRWRGDTDTQYF. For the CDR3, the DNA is TGTGCCAGTAATCGGTGGCGGGGGGACACAGATACGCAGTATTTT.

CDR3 protein: CASSVAGGNMNTEAFF. The CDR3 coding sequence is TGTGCCAGCAGCGTAGCAGGGGGGAACATGAACACTGAAGCTTTCTTT. The chain employs TRBV9 and TRBJ1-1; 7 positions agree with TRBD1. V gave up 0 bases and J gave up 0 bases; unmatched junction bases: 5. Germline V CDR1 and CDR2: SGDLS, YYNGEE. CDR3 length equals 16 residues.

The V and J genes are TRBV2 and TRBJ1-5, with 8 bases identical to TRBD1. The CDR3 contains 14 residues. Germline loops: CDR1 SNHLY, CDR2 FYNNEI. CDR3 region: CGLRRTGINQPQHF. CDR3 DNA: TGTGGCTTACGTAGGACAGGGATCAATCAGCCCCAGCATTTT.

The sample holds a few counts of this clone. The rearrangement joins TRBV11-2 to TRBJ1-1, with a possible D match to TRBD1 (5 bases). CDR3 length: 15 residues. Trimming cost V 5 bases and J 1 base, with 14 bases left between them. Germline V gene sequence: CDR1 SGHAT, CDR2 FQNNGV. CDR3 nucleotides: TGTGCCAGCAGCCGGACATTTCGCACGAACACTGAAGCTTTCTTT. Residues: CASSRTFRTNTEAFF. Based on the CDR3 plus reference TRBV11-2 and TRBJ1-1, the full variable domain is EAGVAQSPRYKIIEKRQSVAFWCNPISGHATLYWYQQILGQGPKLLIQFQNNGVVDDSQLPKDRFSAERLKGVDSTLKIQPAKLEDSAVYLCASSRTFRTNTEAFFGQGTRLTVV.

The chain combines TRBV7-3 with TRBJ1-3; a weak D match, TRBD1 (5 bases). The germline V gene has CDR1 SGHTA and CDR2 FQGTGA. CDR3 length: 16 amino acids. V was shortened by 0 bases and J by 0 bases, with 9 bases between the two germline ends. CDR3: CASSLTGRASGNTIYF. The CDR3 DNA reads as TGTGCCAGCAGCTTAACGGGCAGGGCCTCTGGAAACACCATATATTTT.

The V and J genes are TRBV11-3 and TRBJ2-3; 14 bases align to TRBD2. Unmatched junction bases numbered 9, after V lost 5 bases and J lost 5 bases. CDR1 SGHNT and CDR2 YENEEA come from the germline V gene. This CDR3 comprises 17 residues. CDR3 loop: CASSQDGTSGGRDTQYF. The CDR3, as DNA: TGTGCCAGCAGCCAGGACGGGACTAGCGGGGGTAGAGATACGCAGTATTTT.

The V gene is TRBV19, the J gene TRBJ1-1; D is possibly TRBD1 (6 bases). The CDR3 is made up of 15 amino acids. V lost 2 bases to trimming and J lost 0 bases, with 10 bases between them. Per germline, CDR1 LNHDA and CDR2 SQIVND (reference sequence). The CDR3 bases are TGTGCCAGTAGTATACGACAGGCCATGAACACTGAAGCTTTCTTT. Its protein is CASSIRQAMNTEAFF. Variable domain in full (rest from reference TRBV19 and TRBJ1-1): DGGITQSPKYLFRKEGQNVTLSCEQNLNHDAMYWYRQDPGQGLRLIYYSQIVNDFQKGDIAEGYSVSREKKESFPLTVTSAQKNPTAFYLCASSIRQAMNTEAFFGQGTRLTVV.

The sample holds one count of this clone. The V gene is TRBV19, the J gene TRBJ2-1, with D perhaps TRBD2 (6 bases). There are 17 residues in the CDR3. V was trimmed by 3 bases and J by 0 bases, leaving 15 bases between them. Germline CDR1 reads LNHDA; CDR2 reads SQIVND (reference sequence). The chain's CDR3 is CASSIDGGLISYNEQFF. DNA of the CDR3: TGTGCCAGTAGTATTGATGGGGGACTGATCTCCTACAATGAGCAGTTCTTC.

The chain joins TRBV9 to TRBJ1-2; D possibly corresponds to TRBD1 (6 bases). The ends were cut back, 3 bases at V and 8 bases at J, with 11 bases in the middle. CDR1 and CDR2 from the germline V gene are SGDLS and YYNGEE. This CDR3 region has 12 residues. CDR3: CASSEGGHGYTF. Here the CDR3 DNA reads TGTGCCAGCAGCGAGGGGGGGCACGGCTACACCTTC.

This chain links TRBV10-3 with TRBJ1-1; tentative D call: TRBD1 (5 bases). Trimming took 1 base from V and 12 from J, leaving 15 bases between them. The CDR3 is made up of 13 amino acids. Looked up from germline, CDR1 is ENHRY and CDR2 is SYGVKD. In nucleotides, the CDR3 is TGTGCCATCAGTGAGTGGGGCAGGGTATTAACTTTCTTT. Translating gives CAISEWGRVLTFF.